This T cell receptor (beta chain) came from a study of control samples from healthy donors and cancer patients. Trimming stripped 3 bases from V and 3 bases from J, with 12 bases between. Looked up from germline, CDR1 is SGHKS and CDR2 is YYEKEE (reference sequence). The CDR3 is made up of 14 amino acids. Using immunoSEQ multiplex PCR, the repertoire was profiled, and TCRdb retains in-frame clones only, with some absent. The top ten clones hold approximately 8% of a sample with around 130,000 clones, roughly 90% of them seen once. Material for sequencing was PBMCs. The rearrangement uses TRBV5-5 and TRBJ2-5; the D is unclear. The receptor was derived from a man aged 45-65 years with head and neck cancer. This CDR3 reads CASSSVVLEETQYF. CDR3 sequence (DNA): TGTGCCAGCAGCTCAGTTGTGCTAGAAGAGACCCAGTACTTC.